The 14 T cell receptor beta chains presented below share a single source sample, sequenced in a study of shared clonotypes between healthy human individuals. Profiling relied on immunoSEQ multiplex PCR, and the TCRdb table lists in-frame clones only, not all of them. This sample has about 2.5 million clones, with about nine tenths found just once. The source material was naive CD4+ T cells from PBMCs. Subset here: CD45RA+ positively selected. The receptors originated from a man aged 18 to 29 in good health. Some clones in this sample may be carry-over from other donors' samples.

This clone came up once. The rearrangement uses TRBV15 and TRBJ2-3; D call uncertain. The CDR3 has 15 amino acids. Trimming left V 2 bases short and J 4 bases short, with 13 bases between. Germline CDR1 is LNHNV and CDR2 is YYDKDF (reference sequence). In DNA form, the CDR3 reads TGTGCCACCAGCAGACCCCCCGGAGCTGCAGATACGCAGTATTTT. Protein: CATSRPPGAADTQYF.

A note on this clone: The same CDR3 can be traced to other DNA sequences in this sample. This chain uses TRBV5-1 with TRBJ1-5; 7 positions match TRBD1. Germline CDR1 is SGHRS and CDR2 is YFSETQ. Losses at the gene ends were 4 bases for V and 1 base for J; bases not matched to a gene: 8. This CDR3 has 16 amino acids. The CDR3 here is CASSLEGGVSNQPQHF. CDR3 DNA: TGCGCCAGCAGCCTGGAAGGGGGCGTGAGCAATCAGCCCCAGCATTTT. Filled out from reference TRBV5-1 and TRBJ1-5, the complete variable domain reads KAGVTQTPRYLIKTRGQQVTLSCSPISGHRSVSWYQQTPGQGLQFLFEYFSETQRNKGNFPGRFSGRQFSNSRSEMNVSTLELGDSALYLCASSLEGGVSNQPQHFGDGTRLSIL.

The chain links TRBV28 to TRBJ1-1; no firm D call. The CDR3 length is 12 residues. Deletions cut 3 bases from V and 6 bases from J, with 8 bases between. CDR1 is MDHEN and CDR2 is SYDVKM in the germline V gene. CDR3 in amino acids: CASSLSLSEAFF. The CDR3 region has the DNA TGTGCCAGCAGTTTGTCGCTTTCTGAAGCTTTCTTT.

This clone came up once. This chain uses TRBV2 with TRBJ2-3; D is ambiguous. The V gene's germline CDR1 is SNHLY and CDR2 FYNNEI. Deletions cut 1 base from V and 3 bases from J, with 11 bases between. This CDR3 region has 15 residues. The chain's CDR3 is CASSEVRLGTDTQYF. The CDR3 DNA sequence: TGTGCCAGCAGTGAAGTTAGGCTGGGTACAGATACGCAGTATTTT.

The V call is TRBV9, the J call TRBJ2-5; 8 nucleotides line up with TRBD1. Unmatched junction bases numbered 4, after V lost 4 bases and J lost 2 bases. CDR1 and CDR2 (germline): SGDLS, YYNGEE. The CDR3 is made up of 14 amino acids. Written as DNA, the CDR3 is TGTGCCAGCAGCACAAGACAGGGGCAAGAGACCCAGTACTTC. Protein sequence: CASSTRQGQETQYF.

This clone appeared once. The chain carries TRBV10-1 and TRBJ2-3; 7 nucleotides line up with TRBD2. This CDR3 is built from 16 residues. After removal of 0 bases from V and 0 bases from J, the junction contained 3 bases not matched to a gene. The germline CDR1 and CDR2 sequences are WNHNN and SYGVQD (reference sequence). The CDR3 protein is CASSESGGYSTDTQYF. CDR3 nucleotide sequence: TGCGCCAGCAGTGAGTCGGGGGGGTACAGCACAGATACGCAGTATTTT.

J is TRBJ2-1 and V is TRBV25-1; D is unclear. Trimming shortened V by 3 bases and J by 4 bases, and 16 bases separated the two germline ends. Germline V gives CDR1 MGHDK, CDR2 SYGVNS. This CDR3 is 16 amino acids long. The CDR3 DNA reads TGTGCCAGCAGTGACTGGTCCCCGGTGGGTTACAATGAGCAGTTCTTC. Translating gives CASSDWSPVGYNEQFF.

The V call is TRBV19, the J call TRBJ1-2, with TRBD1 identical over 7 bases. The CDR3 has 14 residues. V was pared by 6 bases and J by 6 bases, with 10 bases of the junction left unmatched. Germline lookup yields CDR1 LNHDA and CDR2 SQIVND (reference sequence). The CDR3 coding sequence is TGTGCCAGTAGCCCCAGACAGGGAAGGAATGGCTACACCTTC. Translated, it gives CASSPRQGRNGYTF.

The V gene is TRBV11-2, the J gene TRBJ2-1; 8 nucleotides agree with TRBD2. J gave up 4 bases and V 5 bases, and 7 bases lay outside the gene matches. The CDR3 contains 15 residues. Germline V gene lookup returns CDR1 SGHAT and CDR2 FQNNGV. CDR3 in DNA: TGTGCCAGCAGCCCTCTAGCGGGTACTTACAATGAGCAGTTCTTC. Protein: CASSPLAGTYNEQFF.

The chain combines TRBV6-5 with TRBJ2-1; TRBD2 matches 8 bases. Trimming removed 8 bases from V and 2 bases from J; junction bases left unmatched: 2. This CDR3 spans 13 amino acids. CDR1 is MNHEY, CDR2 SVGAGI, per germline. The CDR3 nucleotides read TGTGCCAGCTCTAGCGGGCCCTACAATGAGCAGTTCTTC. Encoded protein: CASSSGPYNEQFF.

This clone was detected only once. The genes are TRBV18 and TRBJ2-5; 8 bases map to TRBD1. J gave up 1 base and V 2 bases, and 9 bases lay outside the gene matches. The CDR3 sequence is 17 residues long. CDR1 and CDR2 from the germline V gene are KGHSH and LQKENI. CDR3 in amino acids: CASSPLDGTGGQETQYF. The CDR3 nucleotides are TGTGCCAGCTCACCATTAGATGGAACAGGGGGCCAAGAGACCCAGTACTTC.

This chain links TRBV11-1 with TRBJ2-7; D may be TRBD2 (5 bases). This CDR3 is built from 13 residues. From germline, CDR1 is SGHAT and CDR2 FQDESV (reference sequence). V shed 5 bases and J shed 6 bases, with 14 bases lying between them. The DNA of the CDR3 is TGTGCCAGCAGCCGACCGGGGTATAGCGAGCAGTACTTC. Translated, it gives CASSRPGYSEQYF.

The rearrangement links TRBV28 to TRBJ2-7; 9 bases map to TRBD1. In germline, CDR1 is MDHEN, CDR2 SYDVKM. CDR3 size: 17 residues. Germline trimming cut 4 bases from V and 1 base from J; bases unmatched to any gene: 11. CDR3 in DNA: TGTGCCAGCAGTTACCAGAGAGACAGGGGGGATTCCTACGAGCAGTACTTC. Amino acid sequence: CASSYQRDRGDSYEQYF.

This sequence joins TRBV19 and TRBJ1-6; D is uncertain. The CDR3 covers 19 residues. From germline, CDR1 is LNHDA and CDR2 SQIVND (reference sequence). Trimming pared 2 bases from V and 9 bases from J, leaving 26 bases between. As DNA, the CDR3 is TGTGCCAGTAGTATACCCCGAGATCGGGGATCAAAGGTAGGTTCACCCCTCCACTTT. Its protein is CASSIPRDRGSKVGSPLHF.